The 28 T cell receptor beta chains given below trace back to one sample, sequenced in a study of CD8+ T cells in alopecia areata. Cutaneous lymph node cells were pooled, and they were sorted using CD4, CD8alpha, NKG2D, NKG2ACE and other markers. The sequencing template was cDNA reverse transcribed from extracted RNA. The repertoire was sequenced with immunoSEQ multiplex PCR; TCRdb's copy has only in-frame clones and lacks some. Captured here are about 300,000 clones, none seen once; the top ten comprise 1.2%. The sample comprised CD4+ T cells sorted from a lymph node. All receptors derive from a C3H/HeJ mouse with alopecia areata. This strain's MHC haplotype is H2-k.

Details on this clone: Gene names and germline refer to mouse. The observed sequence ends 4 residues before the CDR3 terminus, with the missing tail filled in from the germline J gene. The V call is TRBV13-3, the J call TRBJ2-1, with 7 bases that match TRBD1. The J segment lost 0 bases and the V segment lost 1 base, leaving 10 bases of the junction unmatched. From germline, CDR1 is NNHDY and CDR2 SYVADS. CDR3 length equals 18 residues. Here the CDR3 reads CASSDTPGRGYNYAEQFF. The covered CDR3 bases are TGTGCCAGCAGTGATACCCCTGGCAGGGGGTATAACTATGCT.

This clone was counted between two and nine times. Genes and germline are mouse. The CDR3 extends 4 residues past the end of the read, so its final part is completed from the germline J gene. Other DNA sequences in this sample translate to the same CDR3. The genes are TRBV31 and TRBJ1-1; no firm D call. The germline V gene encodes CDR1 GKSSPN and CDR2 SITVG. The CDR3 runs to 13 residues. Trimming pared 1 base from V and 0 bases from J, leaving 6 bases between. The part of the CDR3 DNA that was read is TGTGCCTGGAGTCCCCAGGCAAACACA. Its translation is CAWSPQANT. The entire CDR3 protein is CAWSPQANTEVFF.

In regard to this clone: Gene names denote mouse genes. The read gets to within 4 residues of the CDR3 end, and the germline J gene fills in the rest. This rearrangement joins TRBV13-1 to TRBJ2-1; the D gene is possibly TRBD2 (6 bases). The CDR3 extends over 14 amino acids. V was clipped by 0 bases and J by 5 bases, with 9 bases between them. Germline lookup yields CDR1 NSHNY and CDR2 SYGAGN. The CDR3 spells CASSDAGVDAEQFF. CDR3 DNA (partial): TGTGCCAGCAGTGATGCTGGGGTTGATGCT.

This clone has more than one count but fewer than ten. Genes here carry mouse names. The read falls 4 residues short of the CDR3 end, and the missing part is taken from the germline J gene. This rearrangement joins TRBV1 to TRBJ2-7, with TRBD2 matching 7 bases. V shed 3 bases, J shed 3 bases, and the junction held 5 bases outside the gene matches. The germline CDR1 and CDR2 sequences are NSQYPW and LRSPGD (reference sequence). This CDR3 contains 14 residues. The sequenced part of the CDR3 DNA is TGCACCTGCAGTGCTAGCCTGGGGGACTAT. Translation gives CTCSASLGDY. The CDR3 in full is CTCSASLGDYEQYF.

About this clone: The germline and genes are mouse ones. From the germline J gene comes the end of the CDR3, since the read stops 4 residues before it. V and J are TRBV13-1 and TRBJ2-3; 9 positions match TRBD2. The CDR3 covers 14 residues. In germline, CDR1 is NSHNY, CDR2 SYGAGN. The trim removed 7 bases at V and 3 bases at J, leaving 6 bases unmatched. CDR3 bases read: TGTGCCAGCCGTGGGGGGGCGCCCGCAGAA. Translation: CASRGGAPAE. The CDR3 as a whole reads CASRGGAPAETLYF.

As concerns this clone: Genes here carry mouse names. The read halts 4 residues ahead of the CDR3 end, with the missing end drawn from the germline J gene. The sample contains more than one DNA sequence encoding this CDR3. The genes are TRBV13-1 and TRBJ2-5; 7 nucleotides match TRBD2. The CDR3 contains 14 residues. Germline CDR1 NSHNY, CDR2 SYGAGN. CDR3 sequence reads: CASSDAGGGDTQYF. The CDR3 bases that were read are TGTGCCAGCAGTGATGCTGGGGGAGGAGAC.

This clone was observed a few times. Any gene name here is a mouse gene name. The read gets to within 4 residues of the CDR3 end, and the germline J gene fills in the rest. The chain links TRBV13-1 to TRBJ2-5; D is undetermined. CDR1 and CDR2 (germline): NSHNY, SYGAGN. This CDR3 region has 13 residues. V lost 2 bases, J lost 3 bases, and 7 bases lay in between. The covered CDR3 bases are TGTGCCAGCAGTGAGACACAACAAGAC. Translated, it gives CASSETQQD. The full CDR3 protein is CASSETQQDTQYF.

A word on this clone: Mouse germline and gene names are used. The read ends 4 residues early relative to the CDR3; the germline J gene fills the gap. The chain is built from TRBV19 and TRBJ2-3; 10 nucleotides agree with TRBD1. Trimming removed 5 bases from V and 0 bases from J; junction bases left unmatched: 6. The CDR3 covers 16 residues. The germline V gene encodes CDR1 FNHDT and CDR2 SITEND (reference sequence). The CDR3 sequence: CASRPGTGDSAETLYF. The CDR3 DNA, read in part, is TGTGCCAGCAGACCCGGGACAGGGGATAGTGCAGAA.

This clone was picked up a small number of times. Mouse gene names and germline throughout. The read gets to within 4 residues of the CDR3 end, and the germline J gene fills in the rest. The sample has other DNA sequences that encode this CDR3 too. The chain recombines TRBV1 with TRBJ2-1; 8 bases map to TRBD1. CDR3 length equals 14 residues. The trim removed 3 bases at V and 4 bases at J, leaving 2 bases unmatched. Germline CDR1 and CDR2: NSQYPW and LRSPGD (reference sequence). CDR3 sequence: CTCSATGVYAEQFF. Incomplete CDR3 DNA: TGCACCTGCAGTGCGACAGGGGTTTATGCT. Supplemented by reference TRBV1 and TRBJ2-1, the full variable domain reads VTLLEQNPRWRLVPRGQAVNLRCILKNSQYPWMSWYQQDLQKQLQWLFTLRSPGDKEVKSLPGADYLATRVTDTELRLQVANMSQGRTLYCTCSATGVYAEQFFGPGTRLTVL.

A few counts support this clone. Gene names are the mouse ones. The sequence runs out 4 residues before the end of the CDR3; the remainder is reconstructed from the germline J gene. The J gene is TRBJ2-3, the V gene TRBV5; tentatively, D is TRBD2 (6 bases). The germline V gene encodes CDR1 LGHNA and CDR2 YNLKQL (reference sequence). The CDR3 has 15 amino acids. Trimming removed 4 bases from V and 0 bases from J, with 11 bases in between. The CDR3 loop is CASSPRLASAETLYF. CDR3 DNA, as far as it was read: TGTGCCAGCAGCCCCCGACTGGCTAGTGCAGAA.

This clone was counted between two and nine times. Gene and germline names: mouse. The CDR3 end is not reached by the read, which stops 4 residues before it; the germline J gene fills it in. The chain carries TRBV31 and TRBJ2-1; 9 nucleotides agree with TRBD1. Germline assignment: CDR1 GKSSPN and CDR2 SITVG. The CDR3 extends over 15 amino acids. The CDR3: CAWSPGTGMRAEQFF. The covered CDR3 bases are TGTGCCTGGAGCCCCGGGACAGGGATGAGGGCT.

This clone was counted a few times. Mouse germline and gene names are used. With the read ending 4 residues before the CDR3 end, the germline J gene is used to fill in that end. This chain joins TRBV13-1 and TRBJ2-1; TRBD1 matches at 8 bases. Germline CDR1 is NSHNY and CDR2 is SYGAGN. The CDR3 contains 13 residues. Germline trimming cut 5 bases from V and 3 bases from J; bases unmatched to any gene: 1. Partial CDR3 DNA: TGTGCCAGCAGAGGGACAGGCTATGCT. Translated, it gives CASRGTGYA. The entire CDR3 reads CASRGTGYAEQFF.

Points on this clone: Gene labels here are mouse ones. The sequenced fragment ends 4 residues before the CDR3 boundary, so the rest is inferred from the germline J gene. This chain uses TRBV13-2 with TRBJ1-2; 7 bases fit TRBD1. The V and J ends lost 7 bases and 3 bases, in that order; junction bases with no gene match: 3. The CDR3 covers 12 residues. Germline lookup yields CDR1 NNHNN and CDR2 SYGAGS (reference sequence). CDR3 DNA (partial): TGTGCCAGCCTCAGGGGGGACTCC. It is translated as CASLRGDS. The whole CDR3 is CASLRGDSDYTF.

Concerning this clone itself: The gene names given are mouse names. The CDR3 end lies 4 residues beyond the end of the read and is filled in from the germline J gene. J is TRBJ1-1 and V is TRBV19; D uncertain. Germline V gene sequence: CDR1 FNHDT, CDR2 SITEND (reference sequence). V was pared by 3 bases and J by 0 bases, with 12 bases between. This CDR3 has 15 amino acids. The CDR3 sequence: CASSNVRQANTEVFF. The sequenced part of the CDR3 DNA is TGTGCCAGCAGTAACGTTAGACAAGCAAACACA.

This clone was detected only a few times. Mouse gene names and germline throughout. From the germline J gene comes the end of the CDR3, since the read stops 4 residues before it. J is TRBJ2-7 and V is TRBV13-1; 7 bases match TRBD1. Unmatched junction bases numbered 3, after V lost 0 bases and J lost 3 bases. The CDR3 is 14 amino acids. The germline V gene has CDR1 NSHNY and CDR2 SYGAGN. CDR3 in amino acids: CASSDVQGVYEQYF. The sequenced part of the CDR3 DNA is TGTGCCAGCAGTGATGTGCAGGGGGTCTAT.

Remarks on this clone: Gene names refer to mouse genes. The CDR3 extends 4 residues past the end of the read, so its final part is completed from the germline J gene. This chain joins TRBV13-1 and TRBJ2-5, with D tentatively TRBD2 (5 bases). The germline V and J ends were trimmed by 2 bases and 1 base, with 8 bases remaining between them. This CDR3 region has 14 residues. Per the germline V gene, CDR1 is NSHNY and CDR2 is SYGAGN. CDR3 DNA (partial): TGTGCCAGCAGTGAATTGGGGTACCAAGAC. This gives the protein CASSELGYQD. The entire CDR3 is CASSELGYQDTQYF.

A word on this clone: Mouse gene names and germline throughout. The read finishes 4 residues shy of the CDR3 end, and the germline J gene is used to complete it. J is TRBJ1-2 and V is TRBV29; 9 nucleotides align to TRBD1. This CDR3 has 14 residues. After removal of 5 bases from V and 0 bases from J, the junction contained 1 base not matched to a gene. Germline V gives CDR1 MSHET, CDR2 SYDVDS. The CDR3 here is CASSRTGANSDYTF. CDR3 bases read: TGTGCTAGCAGTAGGACAGGGGCAAACTCC.

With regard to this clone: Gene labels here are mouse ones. The CDR3 reads CASSDRQVSYEQYF. The DNA read from the CDR3 is TGTGCCAGCAGTGATCGCCAGGTCTCCTAT. The genes are TRBV13-1 and TRBJ2-7, with D unclear. The CDR3 extends 4 residues past the end of the read, so its final part is completed from the germline J gene. This CDR3 spans 14 amino acids. The V and J ends lost 1 base and 0 bases respectively, with 8 bases between them. CDR1 is NSHNY, CDR2 SYGAGN, per germline.

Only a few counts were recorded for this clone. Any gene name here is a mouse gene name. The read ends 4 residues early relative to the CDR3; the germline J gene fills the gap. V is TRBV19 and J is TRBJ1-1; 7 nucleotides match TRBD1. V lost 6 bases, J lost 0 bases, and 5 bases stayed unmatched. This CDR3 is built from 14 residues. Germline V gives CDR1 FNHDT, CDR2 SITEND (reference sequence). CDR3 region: CASNPDRANTEVFF. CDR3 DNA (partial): TGTGCCAGCAATCCTGACAGGGCAAACACA.

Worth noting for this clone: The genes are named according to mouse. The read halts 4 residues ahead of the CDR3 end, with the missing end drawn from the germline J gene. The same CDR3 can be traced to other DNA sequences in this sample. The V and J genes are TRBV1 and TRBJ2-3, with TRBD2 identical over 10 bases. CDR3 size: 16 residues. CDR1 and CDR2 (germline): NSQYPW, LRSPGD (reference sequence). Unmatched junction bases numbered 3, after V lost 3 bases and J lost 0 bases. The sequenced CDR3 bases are TGCACCTGCAGTGCCGGACTGGGGGCTAGTGCAGAA. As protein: CTCSAGLGASAE. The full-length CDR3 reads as CTCSAGLGASAETLYF.

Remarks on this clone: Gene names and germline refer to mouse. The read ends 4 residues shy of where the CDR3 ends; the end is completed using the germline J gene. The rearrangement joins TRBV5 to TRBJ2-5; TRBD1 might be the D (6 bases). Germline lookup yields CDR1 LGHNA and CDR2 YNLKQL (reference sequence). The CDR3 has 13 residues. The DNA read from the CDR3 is TGTGCCAGCAGCCCCGCAGGGGCAGAC. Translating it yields CASSPAGAD. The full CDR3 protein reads CASSPAGADTQYF.

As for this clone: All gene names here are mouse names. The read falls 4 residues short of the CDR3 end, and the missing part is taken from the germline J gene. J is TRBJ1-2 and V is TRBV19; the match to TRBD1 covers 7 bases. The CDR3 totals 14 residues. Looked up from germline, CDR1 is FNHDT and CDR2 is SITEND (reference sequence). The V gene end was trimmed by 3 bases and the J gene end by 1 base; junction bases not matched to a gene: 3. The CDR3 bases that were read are TGTGCCAGCAGTAGGACAGGATTAAACTCC. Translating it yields CASSRTGLNS. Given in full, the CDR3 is CASSRTGLNSDYTF.

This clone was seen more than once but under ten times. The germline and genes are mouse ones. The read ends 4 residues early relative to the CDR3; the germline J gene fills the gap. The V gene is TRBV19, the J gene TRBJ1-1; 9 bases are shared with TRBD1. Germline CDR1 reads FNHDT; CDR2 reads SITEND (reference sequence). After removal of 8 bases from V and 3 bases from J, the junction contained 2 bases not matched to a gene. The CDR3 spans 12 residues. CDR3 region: CARGQGHTEVFF. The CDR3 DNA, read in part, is TGTGCCAGGGGACAGGGACACACA.

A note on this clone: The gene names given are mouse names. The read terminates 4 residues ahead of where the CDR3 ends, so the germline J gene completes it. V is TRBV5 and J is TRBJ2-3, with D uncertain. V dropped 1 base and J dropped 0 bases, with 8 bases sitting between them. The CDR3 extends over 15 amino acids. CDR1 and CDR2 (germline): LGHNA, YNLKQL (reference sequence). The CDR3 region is CASSQVPTSAETLYF. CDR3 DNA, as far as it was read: TGTGCCAGCAGCCAAGTCCCAACTAGTGCAGAA.

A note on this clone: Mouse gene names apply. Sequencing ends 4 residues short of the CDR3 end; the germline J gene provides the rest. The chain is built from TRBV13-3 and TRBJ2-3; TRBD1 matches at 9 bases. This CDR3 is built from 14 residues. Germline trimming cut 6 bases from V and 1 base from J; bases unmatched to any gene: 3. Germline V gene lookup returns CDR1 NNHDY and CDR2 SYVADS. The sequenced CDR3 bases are TGTGCCAGCAACAGACAGGGGGGTGCAGAA. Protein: CASNRQGGAE. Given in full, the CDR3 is CASNRQGGAETLYF.

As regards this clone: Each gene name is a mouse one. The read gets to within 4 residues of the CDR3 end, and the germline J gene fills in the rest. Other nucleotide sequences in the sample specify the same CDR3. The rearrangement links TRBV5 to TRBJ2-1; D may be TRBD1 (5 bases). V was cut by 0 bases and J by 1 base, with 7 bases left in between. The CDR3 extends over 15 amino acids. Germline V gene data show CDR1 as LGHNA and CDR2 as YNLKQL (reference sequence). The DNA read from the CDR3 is TGTGCCAGCAGCCAAGATTCAGGGAACTATGCT. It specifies CASSQDSGNYA. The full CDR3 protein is CASSQDSGNYAEQFF.

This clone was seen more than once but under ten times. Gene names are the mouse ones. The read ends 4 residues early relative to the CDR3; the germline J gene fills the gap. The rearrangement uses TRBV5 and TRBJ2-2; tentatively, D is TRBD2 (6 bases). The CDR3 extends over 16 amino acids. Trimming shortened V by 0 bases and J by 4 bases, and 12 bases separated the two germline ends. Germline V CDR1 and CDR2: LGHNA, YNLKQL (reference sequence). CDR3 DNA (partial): TGTGCCAGCAGCCAAGATGGGGGTAGGGGCACCGGG. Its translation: CASSQDGGRGTG. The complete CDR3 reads CASSQDGGRGTGQLYF.

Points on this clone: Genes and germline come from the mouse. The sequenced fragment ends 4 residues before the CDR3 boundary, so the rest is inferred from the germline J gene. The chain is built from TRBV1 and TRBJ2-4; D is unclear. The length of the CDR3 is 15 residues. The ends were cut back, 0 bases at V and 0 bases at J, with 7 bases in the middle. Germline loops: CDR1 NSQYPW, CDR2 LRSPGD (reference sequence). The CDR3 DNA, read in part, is TGCACCTGCAGTGCAGAAACAGCTAGTCAAAAC. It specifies CTCSAETASQN. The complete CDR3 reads CTCSAETASQNTLYF.